This T cell receptor (beta chain) stems from a study of T cells in Graves' hyperthyroidism and ophthalmopathy. The study's findings and limits: In simple terms, a model built on 13 V-J features told ophthalmopathy apart from stable hyperthyroidism. With a median lead of around 6.7 months before onset, the model predicted ophthalmopathy.

Note on this clonotype: What it binds is unknown. The junction and the germline gene differ at one end; a read error may be behind it.

Germline V gene lookup returns CDR1 GTSNPN and CDR2 SVGIG (reference sequence). The CDR3 totals 14 residues. TCR beta CDR3 regions were amplified from RNA transcripts. The HTBI set primed first-round TCR CDR3 RT-PCR. In TCRdb, the multiplex PCR reads were re-called with MiXCR into one record per CDR3 protein. In the table there are about 640,000 distinct CDR3 sequences, less than 25% of which are singletons. Uncontrolled infection, other autoimmune disease, pregnancy or lactation excluded patients. Clinical symptoms, serum thyroxine and TRAb, thyroid ultrasound and orbital computed tomography were used for the diagnoses.

The genes are TRBV30 and TRBJ2-1, with 10 bases matching TRBD1. The origin of this receptor is a man younger than 45 with Graves' ophthalmopathy. Sequencing was carried out using blood. For the CDR3, the DNA is TGTGCCTGGAGTACGGGACAGGGGAACAATGAGCAGCTCTTC. Translating it yields CAWSTGQGNNEQLF.